The 8 T cell receptor beta chains presented below share a single source sample, sequenced in a study of control samples from healthy donors and cancer patients. The assay was immunoSEQ multiplex PCR, and TCRdb's table has in-frame clones only and misses some. The sample shows about 130,000 clones, roughly 92% of them seen only once. Sequenced sample: blood. The receptors derive from a young man in good health.

This rearrangement joins TRBV10-2 to TRBJ2-3; D remains unclear. This CDR3 region has 13 residues. V was pared by 6 bases and J by 8 bases, with 15 bases between. Germline values: CDR1 WSHSY, CDR2 SAAADI. This CDR3 is CASRDAYPVTQYF. Written as DNA, the CDR3 is TGCGCCAGCAGGGACGCGTACCCAGTTACGCAGTATTTT.

The chain uses TRBV7-7 and TRBJ2-5, with TRBD2 matching over 7 bases. Per the germline V gene, CDR1 is SSHAT and CDR2 is FNYEAQ (reference sequence). The CDR3 has 15 amino acids. The ends lost 2 bases at V and 7 bases at J; junction bases unmatched: 10. The CDR3 nucleotides read TGTGCCAGCAGCTTATCCGGGGGGACCACCGGGACCCAGTACTTC. Translation: CASSLSGGTTGTQYF.

The J gene is TRBJ1-2, the V gene TRBV9; TRBD1 matches 11 bases. J gave up 6 bases and V 3 bases, and 4 bases lay outside the gene matches. Germline assignment: CDR1 SGDLS and CDR2 YYNGEE. The CDR3 loop spans 14 amino acids. CDR3 nucleotides: TGTGCCAGCAGCGGGGACAGGGGGAGGCATGGCTACACCTTC. Its protein product is CASSGDRGRHGYTF.

The chain joins TRBV28 to TRBJ1-4, with 7 bases that match TRBD1. The CDR3 has 20 amino acids. V was pared by 1 base and J by 3 bases, with 17 bases of the junction left unmatched. Germline loops: CDR1 MDHEN, CDR2 SYDVKM. CDR3 in DNA: TGTGCCAGCAGTTTATTCGGTCGGGATAAAAAGGGGGCGGCTAATGAAAAACTGTTTTTT. This sequence encodes CASSLFGRDKKGAANEKLFF.

The chain recombines TRBV7-3 with TRBJ2-7; tentatively, D is TRBD1 (6 bases). The germline V gene has CDR1 SGHTA and CDR2 FQGTGA. The CDR3 runs 13 residues. The germline V and J ends were trimmed by 2 bases and 6 bases, with 11 bases remaining between them. The CDR3 nucleotides are TGTGCCAGCAGCTTAGGGGGCCCGGGCGAGCAGTACTTC. Translation gives CASSLGGPGEQYF.

The chain links TRBV27 to TRBJ2-7; no clear D gene. Germline V CDR1 and CDR2: MNHEY, SMNVEV (reference sequence). V lost 4 bases and J lost 4, with 8 bases in between. The CDR3 sequence is 12 residues long. The CDR3 sequence: CASSSYNYEQYF. CDR3 nucleotide sequence: TGTGCCAGCAGTTCCTATAATTACGAGCAGTACTTC.

The J gene is TRBJ2-4, the V gene TRBV12-3 or TRBV12-4; 11 bases agree with TRBD1. The V segment lost 6 bases and the J segment 11 bases; nucleotides outside the gene matches: 6. There are 13 residues in the CDR3. This CDR3 reads CASSEGQGGVQYF. CDR3 coding DNA: TGTGCCAGCAGCGAGGGACAGGGGGGAGTTCAGTACTTC.

This chain uses TRBV5-4 with TRBJ2-7; TRBD2 aligns across 9 bases. The CDR3 sequence is 14 residues long. Germline V gene data show CDR1 as SGHNT and CDR2 as YYREEE (reference sequence). The ends lost 2 bases at V and 2 bases at J; junction bases unmatched: 2. This CDR3 reads CASSFAGGPYEQYF. CDR3 coding DNA: TGTGCCAGCAGCTTCGCGGGGGGGCCCTACGAGCAGTACTTC.